This T cell receptor (beta chain) is drawn from a study of blood T cell repertoires in COVID-19 (TCRdb year 2020). The study in broad terms: Samples covering the acute and convalescent phases of COVID-19 were provided by collaborators in the United States, Italy and Spain. The sample metadata nearly always contained a de-identified subject ID, COVID-19 status, age in years and sex. The repertoires were released in a freely available public database meant as a resource for research on the immune response to SARS-CoV-2. The samples were drawn from the first 160 participants of the ongoing ImmuneRACE study and from some 1,300 subjects provided by 6 global collaborators. The material from the prospective study consisted of cDNA or gDNA derived from T cells, B-cell-depleted T cells, or PBMCs. Where HLA class I and class II types were available, the types were taken from metadata supplied by the sample provider, not from assay-based typing. The dataset comprised deeply sampled blood TCRbeta repertoires from subjects exposed to, actively infected with, or recovered from COVID-19.

Collaborating institutions collected whole blood in K2EDTA tubes following their own protocols. For TCRbeta analysis, collaborators shipped samples in one of three forms: frozen whole blood, isolated PBMCs, or DNA extracted from either of those sample types. The full study reports these points: Clinical and demographic metadata were provided uncurated, with the amount varying by source and participant.

The germline V gene gives CDR1 as SNHLY and CDR2 as FYNNEI. CDR3 length: 14 amino acids, cysteine to phenylalanine. The sequence is cut down to CDR3 DNA, 42 bases in frame from base 1. Germline trimming: 6 bases from V, 4 bases from J; junction bases outside gene matches: 4. TCRbeta CDR3 regions were amplified from genomic DNA using the immunoSEQ Assay, a bias-controlled multiplex PCR. On the authors' methods: The number of nucleated cells in each sample was estimated from the amplification of reference gene primers within the assay. To quantify the absolute abundance of each unique TCRbeta CDR3 rearrangement, sequence reads were collapsed and filtered. For each sample, productive Simpson clonality was calculated by taking the square root of Simpson's diversity index across productive rearrangements. The table was pulled from immuneACCESS by TCRdb, which kept in-frame rearrangements only. Such tables lose some clones; where checked, under half of the loss comes from unresolved V genes, and the rest has no known cause. D and trimming come from the DNA, and the V and J calls and clone size come from that table. The sample table holds 35,000 to 55,000 clones, of which approximately 90% were seen once. The biggest ten clones account for 7.5% to 9.5% of the sample.

With respect to this clone: Its antigen target is currently unknown. Per-base quality was not reported, and no clone a single base away is much larger than it.

The chain is encoded by TRBV2 joined to TRBJ2-3; 10 central nucleotides agree with TRBD1. What was sequenced was peripheral blood. This clonotype was obtained from a man between 60 and 75 years old with active COVID-19. The CDR3 region: CASRGDRGPDTQYF. At the DNA level, the sequence is TGTGCCAGCAGGGGGGACAGGGGTCCAGATACGCAGTATTTT.